This T cell receptor (beta chain) was profiled in a study of cytomegalovirus exposure and HLA in healthy donors. The study, taken as a whole, reports: Per a prior analysis, the majority of TCR beta V segments were productive roughly 90% or roughly 30% of the time.

Germline V gene sequence: CDR1 MNHEY, CDR2 SMNVEV (reference sequence). This CDR3 is built from 15 residues. Trimming pared 1 base from V and 1 base from J, leaving 8 bases between. Note on this clone: Its antigen is as yet unknown.

The primer mix had 60 Vbeta and 13 Jbeta primers. Assay used: immunoSEQ multiplex PCR; TCRdb lists only in-frame clones, some missing. Of some 70,000 clones in the sample, around 80% were seen once. The source is a young man in good health and CMV-seronegative. The chain couples TRBV27 to TRBJ1-5; D is undetermined. The sample consisted of PBMCs. The CDR3 is CASSLFTGSNQPQHF. The CDR3 DNA sequence: TGTGCCAGCAGTTTATTTACCGGGAGCAATCAGCCCCAGCATTTT.